Below, 23 T cell receptor beta chains from the same sample are listed, as sequenced in a study of blood T cell repertoires in COVID-19. Profiling relied on immunoSEQ multiplex PCR, and the TCRdb table lists in-frame clones only, not all of them. The sample shows roughly 140,000 clones, approximately 80% of them seen only once. The specimen sequenced was peripheral blood. Receptor source: a woman older than 75 with acute or convalescent COVID-19.

The chain links TRBV6-1 to TRBJ2-5; D not resolved. The V end lost 3 bases, the J end lost 5 bases, and 7 bases lay between the germline ends. The V gene's germline CDR1 is MNHNS and CDR2 SASEGT. CDR3 length equals 12 residues. CDR3 nucleotides: TGTGCCAGCAGTGAGAGGCGGGAGACCCAGTACTTC. Its translation is CASSERRETQYF.

This chain joins TRBV7-3 and TRBJ2-1, with no clear D. V lost 5 bases and J lost 5, with 13 bases in between. The CDR3 is 14 residues long. Germline lookup yields CDR1 SGHTA and CDR2 FQGTGA. The chain's CDR3 is CASSLDSVNNEQFF. In DNA form, the CDR3 reads TGTGCCAGCAGCCTTGACTCGGTTAACAATGAGCAGTTCTTC.

The chain is built from TRBV27 and TRBJ2-5; 7 bases are shared with TRBD1. With 6 bases clipped from V and 4 bases from J, the junction kept 17 bases outside the gene matches. The germline V gene encodes CDR1 MNHEY and CDR2 SMNVEV (reference sequence). The length of the CDR3 is 17 residues. CDR3 in amino acids: CASSRGTYRGLLETQYF. CDR3 coding DNA: TGTGCCAGCAGCCGTGGGACGTATAGGGGGCTTCTAGAGACCCAGTACTTC.

This clone appeared once. The rearrangement links TRBV5-1 to TRBJ2-1; possible D gene TRBD1, 7 bases. The CDR3 covers 14 residues. The V end was cut by 0 bases, the J end by 16 bases, with 20 bases between. CDR1 and CDR2 (germline): SGHRS, YFSETQ. The CDR3 reads CASSLGQGGRLGFF. In DNA, the CDR3 is TGCGCCAGCAGCTTGGGACAGGGAGGACGCCTAGGCTTCTTC. The variable domain in full, with the rest retrieved from reference TRBV5-1 and TRBJ2-1, is KAGVTQTPRYLIKTRGQQVTLSCSPISGHRSVSWYQQTPGQGLQFLFEYFSETQRNKGNFPGRFSGRQFSNSRSEMNVSTLELGDSALYLCASSLGQGGRLGFFGPGTRLTVL.

The CDR3 bases are TGCAGCGTCAGAGTGGACAGCTCCTTGAACACTGAAGCTTTCTTT. The encoded protein is CSVRVDSSLNTEAFF. V gene TRBV29-1 combines with J gene TRBJ1-1, with D perhaps matching TRBD1 (6 bases). Trimming took 6 bases from V and 0 from J, leaving 17 bases between them. The germline CDR1 and CDR2 sequences are SQVTM and ANQGSEA. The CDR3 totals 15 residues.

The genes are TRBV6-1 and TRBJ1-4; the D is unclear. The germline CDR1 and CDR2 sequences are MNHNS and SASEGT. Trimming took off 3 bases at V and 8 bases at J, with 13 bases between the two ends. The CDR3 consists of 14 residues. The DNA for the CDR3 is TGTGCCAGCAGTGAGGTCGGAGTTAGCGAAAAACTGTTTTTT. Protein: CASSEVGVSEKLFF.

The chain joins TRBV2 to TRBJ2-3; the D gene is possibly TRBD2 (6 bases). CDR1 and CDR2 from the germline V gene are SNHLY and FYNNEI. The V end was cut by 11 bases, the J end by 3 bases, with 24 bases between. The CDR3 has 16 residues. The CDR3 reads CAGDLAGSGVTDTQYF. CDR3 nucleotide sequence: TGTGCCGGGGATTTGGCGGGATCGGGGGTGACAGATACGCAGTATTTT.

This chain connects TRBV29-1 to TRBJ1-2, with D perhaps TRBD1 (5 bases). V dropped 4 bases and J dropped 3 bases, with 15 bases sitting between them. This CDR3 region has 14 residues. The germline V gene has CDR1 SQVTM and CDR2 ANQGSEA. The CDR3 sequence: CSVVGGTGDYGYTF. As DNA, the CDR3 is TGCAGCGTTGTCGGGGGAACGGGGGACTATGGCTACACCTTC.

J is TRBJ2-5 and V is TRBV12-3 or TRBV12-4; TRBD1 might be the D (6 bases). Between the trimmed V and J ends, which lost 3 bases and 5 bases, there was a span of 10 bases. The CDR3 length is 13 residues. The CDR3 DNA reads as TGTGCCAGCAGTTTCCAGGGGTTGGAGACCCAGTACTTC. Translating gives CASSFQGLETQYF.

V and J are TRBV3-1 (or the pseudogene TRBV3-2) and TRBJ2-1; D is possibly TRBD2 (6 bases). The germline V gene has CDR1 LGHDT and CDR2 YNNKEL (reference sequence). The CDR3 sequence is 16 residues long. Trimming took 1 base from V and 2 from J, leaving 12 bases between them. The CDR3 coding sequence is TGTGCCAGCAGCCAAGGTCTAGCGATCCCCTACAATGAGCAGTTCTTC. Translated, it gives CASSQGLAIPYNEQFF.

This clone has only a few counts. CDR3 coding DNA: TGCAGCGTATCCGGGACAGTGGTTTCAGACACTGAAGCTTTCTTT. It is translated as CSVSGTVVSDTEAFF. The chain combines TRBV29-1 with TRBJ1-1, with 7 bases identical to TRBD1. CDR1 is SQVTM and CDR2 is ANQGSEA in the germline V gene. Trimming removed 6 bases from V and 3 bases from J; junction bases left unmatched: 13. The CDR3 runs 15 residues.

V is TRBV18 and J is TRBJ1-1; no definite D call. Germline V lookup: CDR1 KGHSH, CDR2 LQKENI. CDR3 length: 22 amino acids. The ends were cut back, 1 base at V and 1 base at J, with 31 bases in the middle. This CDR3 reads CASSPLRLRLVEKTGWNTEAFF. Here the CDR3 DNA reads TGTGCCAGCTCACCACTGCGGTTGAGGCTAGTCGAGAAAACCGGTTGGAACACTGAAGCTTTCTTT.

The V call is TRBV2, the J call TRBJ2-2; 9 nucleotides align to TRBD1. The CDR3 extends over 15 amino acids. The trim removed 4 bases at V and 5 bases at J, leaving 5 bases unmatched. Germline V gene data show CDR1 as SNHLY and CDR2 as FYNNEI. CDR3: CASSVGTGRTGELFF. The CDR3 coding sequence is TGTGCCAGCAGTGTCGGGACAGGGCGGACCGGGGAGCTGTTTTTT.

The chain has TRBV18 and TRBJ1-1, with no clear D. Germline lookup yields CDR1 KGHSH and CDR2 LQKENI. Trimming took 3 bases from V and 5 from J, leaving 19 bases between them. There are 16 residues in the CDR3. The CDR3 loop is CASSPFFAEATTEAFF. CDR3 nucleotide sequence: TGTGCCAGCTCACCTTTTTTCGCTGAGGCCACTACTGAAGCTTTCTTT. Variable domain in full (rest from reference TRBV18 and TRBJ1-1): NAGVMQNPRHLVRRRGQEARLRCSPMKGHSHVYWYRQLPEEGLKFMVYLQKENIIDESGMPKERFSAEFPKEGPSILRIQQVVRGDSAAYFCASSPFFAEATTEAFFGQGTRLTVV.

The chain is built from TRBV4-2 and TRBJ1-5; 7 bases map to TRBD1. V lost 3 bases to trimming and J lost 5 bases; unmatched junction nucleotides: 7. The CDR3 extends over 15 amino acids. CDR1 and CDR2 from the germline V gene are LGHNA and YNFKEQ. CDR3 DNA: TGTGCCAGCAGCCAGGGTAGACAGGGCTATCAGCCCCAGCATTTT. It is translated as CASSQGRQGYQPQHF.

The chain joins TRBV7-6 to TRBJ2-7, with 8 bases matching TRBD1. Germline V lookup: CDR1 SGHVS, CDR2 FNYEAQ. The length of the CDR3 is 14 residues. J lost 7 bases, V lost 4 bases, and 9 bases had no gene match. In nucleotides, the CDR3 is TGTGCCAGCAGCTCGCGACAGGGGAAGGGGGAGCAGTACTTC. Its protein is CASSSRQGKGEQYF.

The rearrangement uses TRBV24-1 and TRBJ2-1; 12 bases agree with TRBD1. From germline, CDR1 is KGHDR and CDR2 SFDVKD. The CDR3 consists of 15 residues. V trimming: 4 bases; J trimming: 10 bases; junction bases outside the gene matches: 7. Here the CDR3 DNA reads TGTGCCACCAGTGACACGGGACAGGGGGCCCAAGAGCAGTTCTTC. It specifies CATSDTGQGAQEQFF.

The chain is built from TRBV6-6 and TRBJ1-2; D not certain. The V gene lost 1 base and the J gene lost 14 bases, with 14 bases spanning the gap. CDR3 length: 12 amino acids. Germline V gene lookup returns CDR1 MNHNY and CDR2 SVGAGI (reference sequence). Here the CDR3 reads CASSYLGDAGTF. The CDR3 region has the DNA TGTGCCAGCAGTTACTTGGGAGACGCGGGGACCTTC.

This clone has a single count. At one end, the junction sequence differs from germline, possibly due to a read error. This rearrangement joins TRBV7-9 to TRBJ1-2; 7 bases line up with TRBD1. The CDR3 contains 11 residues. CDR1 is SEHNR, CDR2 FQNEAQ, per germline (reference sequence). CDR3 DNA sequence: TGTGCCAGCAGCCCTGGGACAGCCTCAAGCTTC. It yields the protein CASSPGTASSF.

The genes are TRBV29-1 and TRBJ1-2; the D is unclear. Germline V CDR1 and CDR2: SQVTM, ANQGSEA. The V end lost 1 base, the J end lost 5 bases, and 14 bases lay between the germline ends. The CDR3 consists of 14 residues. The CDR3 loop reads CSVEGGFNLYGYTF. The CDR3 DNA sequence: TGCAGCGTTGAAGGAGGATTCAACCTGTATGGCTACACCTTC.

The rearrangement joins TRBV14 to TRBJ2-5; D gene unclear. Germline V gene sequence: CDR1 SGHDN, CDR2 FVKESK. The germline V and J ends were trimmed by 0 bases and 7 bases, with 9 bases remaining between them. The CDR3 totals 13 residues. The DNA for the CDR3 is TGTGCCAGCAGCCAAGACGCGGTGGGGACCCAGTACTTC. Translated, it gives CASSQDAVGTQYF. The full variable domain, rest sourced from reference TRBV14 and TRBJ2-5, is EAGVTQFPSHSVIEKGQTVTLRCDPISGHDNLYWYRRVMGKEIKFLLHFVKESKQDESGMPNNRFLAERTGGTYSTLKVQPAELEDSGVYFCASSQDAVGTQYFGPGTRLLVL.

The chain combines TRBV14 with TRBJ2-7, with D possibly matching TRBD1 (6 bases). The ends were cut back, 6 bases at V and 6 bases at J, with 15 bases in the middle. This CDR3 spans 13 amino acids. In germline, CDR1 is SGHDN, CDR2 FVKESK. The CDR3 protein is CASRPTGRSEQYF. CDR3 DNA: TGTGCCAGCAGACCGACAGGTCGGTCCGAGCAGTACTTC.

The chain links TRBV5-1 to TRBJ1-4, with D possibly matching TRBD1 (6 bases). CDR1 and CDR2 from the germline V gene are SGHRS and YFSETQ. The CDR3 contains 14 residues. Trimming cost V 4 bases and J 5 bases, with 12 bases left between them. The CDR3 loop reads CASSAGQGNEKLFF. As DNA, the CDR3 is TGCGCCAGCAGCGCGGGCCAGGGGAATGAAAAACTGTTTTTT.